What follows is one T cell receptor (beta chain) and its context. Per the authors' pipeline: Cell counts per sample came from amplifying reference gene primers. The method was immunoSEQ multiplex PCR; TCRdb's version includes in-frame clones alone and lacks a portion of them. V, J and clone size derive from that table, while D and trimming were established from the DNA sequence. In the table there are about 75,000 clones, roughly 90% of which are singletons. This sample stems from a study of blood T cell repertoires in COVID-19. At the level of the study: From T cells, B-cell-depleted T cells, or PBMCs came the material, which was cDNA or gDNA.

V lost 4 bases to trimming and J lost 4 bases; unmatched junction nucleotides: 1. The CDR3 length is 16 residues. Germline CDR1 is MNHEY and CDR2 is SVGAGI. The sequencing input was peripheral blood. The chain employs TRBV6-5 and TRBJ2-2, with 15 nucleotides matching TRBD2. The clonotype was recovered from a human donor in a cohort sampled during active COVID-19. The CDR3 reads CASSSGLAGGTGELFF. Written as DNA, the CDR3 is TGTGCCAGCAGTTCGGGACTAGCGGGAGGCACCGGGGAGCTGTTTTTT.